These T cell receptor beta chains were read from a single sample in a study of T-cell reconstitution after alpha-beta-depleted transplantation in children. One entry per CDR3 protein, called by TCRdb with MiXCR from the PCR reads. Of roughly 500,000 distinct CDR3 sequences detected, approximately 20% appear once; the ten largest clones hold 3.3%. The input for sequencing was PBMCs from the stem cell graft donor, taken from the stem cell graft. These receptors were collected from a human donor who donated a stem cell graft to a child with acute lymphoblastic leukemia. The CDR3 runs from the conserved cysteine through the conserved F or W. D genes are given only for firm matches.

TRBV15,TRBJ2-2,.,CATSRVGGSGELFF
TRBV12-3/TRBV12-4,TRBJ1-2,.,CASTQEGFGYTF
TRBV20-1,TRBJ1-1,.,CSARGGVEAFF
TRBV5-1,TRBJ2-7,TRBD2,CASSLAGTSYEQYF
TRBV20-1,TRBJ2-2,.,CSALPGLNTGELFF
TRBV12-3/TRBV12-4,TRBJ2-3,TRBD2,CASSSWTSGNTDTQYF
TRBV20-1,TRBJ2-1,.,CSARGRDEQFF
TRBV2,TRBJ1-2,TRBD1,CASSAQGAGGYTF
TRBV6-5,TRBJ2-5,.,CASSYSRVSQETQYF
TRBV10-3,TRBJ1-3,.,CAIGVSGNTIYF
TRBV7-9,TRBJ2-7,.,CASSLGVTPYEQYF
TRBV20-1,TRBJ2-1,TRBD2,CSAFGLAEPSSYNEQFF
TRBV29-1,TRBJ1-2,.,CSVEQAAYGYTF
TRBV6-1,TRBJ1-1,.,CASGEESMMNTEAFF
TRBV11-1,TRBJ2-2,TRBD2,CASSRAQGAGVTGELFF
TRBV15,TRBJ2-2,TRBD2,CATFQGLAGMVTGELFF
TRBV4-1,TRBJ2-5,.,CASSRSGRETQYF
TRBV3-1,TRBJ2-5,.,CASSQEGDGEETQYF
TRBV6-1,TRBJ2-7,TRBD1,CASSERDRGYEQYF
TRBV5-1,TRBJ1-1,TRBD1,CASSPRDRGYTEAFF
TRBV9,TRBJ2-1,.,CASSVNSNNEQFF
TRBV15,TRBJ1-2,.,CATSLDGNYGYTF
TRBV10-1,TRBJ2-2,.,CASRSTSPGELFF
TRBV12-3/TRBV12-4,TRBJ1-5,.,CASSFGGLRYQPQHF
TRBV10-1,TRBJ2-7,.,CASSAVRSSSYEQYF
TRBV27,TRBJ2-1,.,CASSLSPPRYSYNEQFF
TRBV20-1,TRBJ1-1,.,CSIRGAGEAFF
TRBV20-1,TRBJ2-7,TRBD2,CSAATGGSYEQYF